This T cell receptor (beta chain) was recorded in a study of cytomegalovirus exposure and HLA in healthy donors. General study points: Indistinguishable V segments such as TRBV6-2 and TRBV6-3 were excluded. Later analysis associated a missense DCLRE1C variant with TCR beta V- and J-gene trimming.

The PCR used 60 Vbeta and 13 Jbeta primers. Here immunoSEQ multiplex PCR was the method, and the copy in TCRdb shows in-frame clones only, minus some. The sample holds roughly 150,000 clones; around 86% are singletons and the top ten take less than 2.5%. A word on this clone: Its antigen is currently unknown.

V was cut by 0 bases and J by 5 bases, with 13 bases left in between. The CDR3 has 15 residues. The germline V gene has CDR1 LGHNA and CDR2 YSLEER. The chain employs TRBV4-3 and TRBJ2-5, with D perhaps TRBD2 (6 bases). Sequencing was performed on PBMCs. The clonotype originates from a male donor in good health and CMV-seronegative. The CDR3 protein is CASSQDPGRSETQYF. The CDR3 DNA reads TGCGCCAGCAGCCAAGATCCGGGGAGGAGCGAGACCCAGTACTTC.